A single sample is the source of the 30 T cell receptor beta chains below, sequenced in a study of blood T cell repertoires in COVID-19. Some clones are missing from TCRdb's copy, which holds only in-frame ones; the method was immunoSEQ multiplex PCR. The profile shows 120,000 to 150,000 clones, roughly 80% of them singletons. Sequenced: peripheral blood. The receptors shown here come from a man aged 50 to 60 with active or convalescent COVID-19.

The chain joins TRBV10-3 to TRBJ1-1; D might be TRBD1 (5 bases). Between the trimmed V and J ends, which lost 0 bases and 4 bases, there was a span of 9 bases. The CDR3 has 14 amino acids. The V gene's germline CDR1 is ENHRY and CDR2 SYGVKD. CDR3 sequence reads: CAISESRGPTEAFF. The CDR3 nucleotides read TGTGCCATCAGTGAGTCGCGGGGCCCCACTGAAGCTTTCTTT.

This chain joins TRBV5-1 and TRBJ2-1, with 10 bases lining up with TRBD2. Germline assignment: CDR1 SGHRS and CDR2 YFSETQ. The CDR3 sequence is 16 residues long. Trimming removed 0 bases from V and 13 bases from J; junction bases left unmatched: 13. The CDR3 is CASSLAASGSLKEQFF. CDR3 DNA sequence: TGCGCCAGCAGCTTGGCGGCTAGCGGGAGCCTAAAGGAACAGTTCTTC. Full variable domain (missing parts from reference TRBV5-1 and TRBJ2-1): KAGVTQTPRYLIKTRGQQVTLSCSPISGHRSVSWYQQTPGQGLQFLFEYFSETQRNKGNFPGRFSGRQFSNSRSEMNVSTLELGDSALYLCASSLAASGSLKEQFFGPGTRLTVL.

The rearrangement joins TRBV5-6 to TRBJ2-7; D possibly corresponds to TRBD2 (6 bases). In germline, CDR1 is SGHDT, CDR2 YYEEEE. V lost 0 bases to trimming and J lost 5 bases, with 12 bases between them. The CDR3 length is 14 residues. The CDR3 region has the DNA TGTGCCAGCAGCTTGGCTCTAGCGTCCCACGAGCAGTACTTC. It is translated as CASSLALASHEQYF.

The chain recombines TRBV28 with TRBJ1-1; no clear D gene. The V and J ends lost 4 bases and 11 bases respectively, with 8 bases between them. This CDR3 comprises 10 residues. Germline-derived CDR1 and CDR2 are MDHEN and SYDVKM. The chain's CDR3 is CASSSLIAFF. DNA for the CDR3: TGTGCCAGCAGTTCGCTAATTGCTTTCTTT.

This chain joins TRBV24-1 and TRBJ1-5; 9 bases fit TRBD1. J lost 4 bases, V lost 2 bases, and 2 bases had no gene match. CDR1 and CDR2 from the germline V gene are KGHDR and SFDVKD. The CDR3 is 15 amino acids. CDR3 protein: CATSDSGTGNQPQHF. CDR3 DNA: TGTGCCACCAGTGATTCCGGGACAGGGAATCAGCCCCAGCATTTT.

The chain links TRBV18 to TRBJ1-5; 8 bases line up with TRBD1. The J segment lost 7 bases and the V segment lost 4 bases, leaving 12 bases of the junction unmatched. Germline values: CDR1 KGHSH, CDR2 LQKENI. The CDR3 runs 16 residues. CDR3 protein: CASSLGPTGADQPQHF. The CDR3 DNA reads TGTGCCAGCTCACTGGGTCCGACAGGGGCGGACCAGCCCCAGCATTTT.

This clone was detected a few times. The chain carries TRBV28 and TRBJ2-7; tentatively, D is TRBD2 (6 bases). The CDR3 consists of 15 residues. Trimming stripped 8 bases from V and 3 bases from J, with 20 bases between. Germline V gene data show CDR1 as MDHEN and CDR2 as SYDVKM. The CDR3 protein is CASGGGLASFYEQYF. CDR3 bases: TGTGCCAGCGGGGGTGGGCTAGCGAGTTTCTACGAGCAGTACTTC.

A few counts support this clone. The gene calls are TRBV28 and TRBJ2-1; tentatively, D is TRBD2 (6 bases). The V end lost 1 base, the J end lost 4 bases, and 8 bases lay between the germline ends. Germline loops: CDR1 MDHEN, CDR2 SYDVKM. This CDR3 has 14 residues. DNA of the CDR3: TGTGCCAGCAGTTTATTAGCGGAGTACAATGAGCAGTTCTTC. Translation: CASSLLAEYNEQFF.

The chain is built from TRBV19 and TRBJ2-2, with D perhaps TRBD2 (6 bases). Germline CDR1 LNHDA, CDR2 SQIVND (reference sequence). CDR3 length equals 16 residues. Trimming removed 4 bases at V and 5 bases at J, with 17 bases between. The CDR3 reads CASSTYSGLATGELFF. The CDR3 DNA reads TGTGCCAGTAGTACTTATAGCGGTCTTGCGACCGGGGAGCTGTTTTTT.

The chain links TRBV4-2 to TRBJ1-2; no clear D gene. This CDR3 has 18 amino acids. Germline CDR1 reads LGHNA; CDR2 reads YNFKEQ. Trimming pared 5 bases from V and 5 bases from J, leaving 27 bases between. The CDR3 nucleotides read TGTGCCAGCAGCAAGTTGCGGTGGAGGAACAGTGAATCTTATGGCTACACCTTC. This gives the protein CASSKLRWRNSESYGYTF.

The gene calls are TRBV7-2 and TRBJ2-5; 12 bases match TRBD2. The trim removed 1 base at V and 4 bases at J, leaving 7 bases unmatched. The CDR3 has 17 residues. Germline V gene sequence: CDR1 SGHTA, CDR2 FQGNSA. CDR3 DNA sequence: TGTGCCAGCAGCTTAGGGCTAGCGGGAGGGGTGGGAGAGACCCAGTACTTC. This encodes CASSLGLAGGVGETQYF.

This clone was counted a few times. The chain employs TRBV27 and TRBJ2-6, with TRBD1 matching 8 bases. The length of the CDR3 is 17 residues. Germline-derived CDR1 and CDR2 are MNHEY and SMNVEV (reference sequence). With V trimmed by 6 bases and J by 0 bases, 7 bases remained unmatched. The CDR3 DNA reads TGTGCCAGCAGAACCGGGACAGGCTACTCTGGGGCCAACGTCCTGACTTTC. Protein: CASRTGTGYSGANVLTF.

This clone has at least ten counts. The J gene is TRBJ2-7, the V gene TRBV6-1; tentatively, D is TRBD1 (5 bases). The CDR3 covers 14 residues. Germline V gene lookup returns CDR1 MNHNS and CDR2 SASEGT. Trimming pared 2 bases from V and 0 bases from J, leaving 8 bases between. The CDR3 DNA sequence: TGTGCCAGCAGTGAAACAGGAAGCTCCTACGAGCAGTACTTC. This sequence encodes CASSETGSSYEQYF.

The chain links TRBV24-1 to TRBJ2-2; 11 bases match TRBD1. Germline lookup yields CDR1 KGHDR and CDR2 SFDVKD. J gave up 7 bases and V 4 bases, and 7 bases lay outside the gene matches. The CDR3 is made up of 16 amino acids. CDR3 nucleotides: TGTGCCACCAGTGAAACCGGGACAGGGGGTTTCGGGGAGCTGTTTTTT. Protein product: CATSETGTGGFGELFF.

This clone was seen once. This chain joins TRBV14 and TRBJ2-7, with 14 bases identical to TRBD2. This CDR3 region has 20 residues. Germline CDR1 reads SGHDN; CDR2 reads FVKESK. Unmatched junction bases numbered 14, after V lost 1 base and J lost 3 bases. The CDR3 DNA follows: TGTGCCAGCAGCCAAGCGGCCAGAGGGACTAGCGGGAGTACTATCTACGAGCAGTACTTC. Its protein product is CASSQAARGTSGSTIYEQYF.

V and J are TRBV6-8 and TRBJ1-1; TRBD1 might be the D (5 bases). CDR3 length: 16 residues. The V end was cut by 2 bases, the J end by 1 base, with 14 bases between. Germline loops: CDR1 MNHGY, CDR2 SAAAGT. CDR3 residues: CASSYSTNQGNTEAFF. The CDR3 DNA is TGTGCCAGCAGTTACAGTACCAATCAGGGGAACACTGAAGCTTTCTTT.

This chain joins TRBV3-1 (or the pseudogene TRBV3-2) and TRBJ2-7; 9 bases agree with TRBD2. This CDR3 is 15 amino acids long. After removal of 4 bases from V and 2 bases from J, the junction contained 6 bases not matched to a gene. Germline CDR1 LGHDT, CDR2 YNNKEL (reference sequence). CDR3 DNA sequence: TGTGCCAGCAGCCCTCCGGCGGGAGGGCCCTACGAGCAGTACTTC. It yields the protein CASSPPAGGPYEQYF.

V gene TRBV27 combines with J gene TRBJ2-1; 9 bases fit TRBD2. Germline-derived CDR1 and CDR2 are MNHEY and SMNVEV (reference sequence). V shed 2 bases, J shed 3 bases, and the junction held 2 bases outside the gene matches. CDR3 length equals 15 residues. In DNA form, the CDR3 reads TGTGCCAGCAGTTTAGCTAGCGGGGTCTACAATGAGCAGTTCTTC. Protein: CASSLASGVYNEQFF.

The V call is TRBV27, the J call TRBJ1-6, with 7 bases identical to TRBD1. Per the germline V gene, CDR1 is MNHEY and CDR2 is SMNVEV (reference sequence). The CDR3 is 17 residues long. Trimming at V came to 6 bases and at J to 0 bases, leaving 8 bases not matched to a gene. CDR3 in amino acids: CASSPTGPFSYNSPLHF. The CDR3 DNA reads TGTGCCAGCAGCCCGACAGGGCCCTTCTCCTATAATTCACCCCTCCACTTT.

The chain is built from TRBV9 and TRBJ1-2; TRBD1 matches at 8 bases. This CDR3 is built from 17 residues. The germline gives CDR1 SGDLS, CDR2 YYNGEE. J lost 4 bases, V lost 4 bases, and 15 bases had no gene match. The CDR3 DNA is TGTGCCAGCAGCCCCTTATTCAGGACAGGGAAATCCTATGGCTACACCTTC. Its protein is CASSPLFRTGKSYGYTF.

The chain links TRBV7-8 to TRBJ2-5; 9 bases map to TRBD2. J was trimmed by 2 bases and V by 3 bases; bases with no gene match: 4. From germline, CDR1 is SGHVS and CDR2 FQNEAQ. CDR3 size: 15 residues. The CDR3, as DNA: TGTGCCAGCAGCTTTGGACTAGCGCTACAAGAGACCCAGTACTTC. Protein product: CASSFGLALQETQYF.

The rearrangement uses TRBV5-1 and TRBJ2-1, with D hard to call. From germline, CDR1 is SGHRS and CDR2 YFSETQ. Trimming took off 5 bases at V and 0 bases at J, with 9 bases between the two ends. The CDR3 extends over 14 amino acids. The CDR3 bases are TGCGCCAGCAGGAATTACTACTCCTACAATGAGCAGTTCTTC. This translates into CASRNYYSYNEQFF.

J is TRBJ1-1 and V is TRBV5-4; the match to TRBD1 covers 9 bases. V gave up 1 base and J gave up 11 bases; unmatched junction bases: 12. There are 15 residues in the CDR3. Germline CDR1 SGHNT, CDR2 YYREEE (reference sequence). The CDR3: CASSLMGTGIRVAFF. In nucleotides, the CDR3 is TGTGCCAGCAGCTTGATGGGGACAGGGATACGAGTGGCTTTCTTT.

The rearrangement links TRBV12-3 or TRBV12-4 to TRBJ1-1; TRBD1 matches 8 bases. V lost 3 bases to trimming and J lost 7 bases; unmatched junction nucleotides: 4. The CDR3 has 13 residues. In nucleotides, the CDR3 is TGTGCCAGCAGTTTGGGACAGGCGGGTGAAGCTTTCTTT. Residues: CASSLGQAGEAFF.

This clone was observed at least ten times. The chain uses TRBV27 and TRBJ1-1; possibly TRBD1 for D (5 bases). CDR1 is MNHEY, CDR2 SMNVEV, per germline (reference sequence). The V end lost 3 bases, the J end lost 1 base, and 12 bases lay between the germline ends. This CDR3 has 15 amino acids. DNA of the CDR3: TGTGCCAGCAGTTTGGGGGGGTGGGAGAACACTGAAGCTTTCTTT. Protein sequence: CASSLGGWENTEAFF.

CDR3 residues: CASSPDRGSNEQFF. The DNA of the CDR3 is TGTGCCAGTTCGCCCGACAGGGGGAGCAATGAGCAGTTCTTC. V gene TRBV4-2 combines with J gene TRBJ2-1; the match to TRBD1 covers 9 bases. The CDR3 covers 14 residues. V dropped 9 bases and J dropped 6; count of bases not matched to a gene: 9. CDR1 and CDR2 (germline): LGHNA, YNFKEQ.

The J gene is TRBJ1-5, the V gene TRBV7-6, with 7 positions matching TRBD1. Trimming removed 4 bases from V and 7 bases from J; junction bases left unmatched: 4. Germline CDR1 is SGHVS and CDR2 is FNYEAQ. The CDR3 spans 13 residues. Here the CDR3 DNA reads TGTGCCAGCAGCTCCTCGACAGGGCAGCCCCAGCATTTT. This gives the protein CASSSSTGQPQHF.

The chain couples TRBV5-8 to TRBJ1-1, with 11 bases fitting TRBD1. The CDR3 contains 15 residues. Trimming at V came to 2 bases and at J to 6 bases, leaving 6 bases not matched to a gene. Germline lookup yields CDR1 SGHTS and CDR2 YDEGEE. The CDR3 nucleotides read TGTGCCAGCAGCTTCTGGACAGGGGGCTCCGCTGAAGCTTTCTTT. Translation gives CASSFWTGGSAEAFF. Full variable domain (remainder filled in from reference TRBV5-8 and TRBJ1-1): EAGVTQSPTHLIKTRGQQATLRCSPISGHTSVYWYQQALGLGLQFLLWYDEGEERNRGNFPPRFSGRQFPNYSSELNVNALELEDSALYLCASSFWTGGSAEAFFGQGTRLTVV.

This rearrangement joins TRBV30 to TRBJ1-5; the match to TRBD1 covers 7 bases. The CDR3 consists of 14 residues. CDR1 and CDR2 (germline): GTSNPN, SVGIG (reference sequence). Trimming at V came to 0 bases and at J to 2 bases, leaving 1 base not matched to a gene. Written as DNA, the CDR3 is TGTGCCTGGAGTGTCACAGGGGGCAATCAGCCCCAGCATTTT. Amino acid sequence: CAWSVTGGNQPQHF.

V and J are TRBV3-1 (or the pseudogene TRBV3-2) and TRBJ1-2; D is ambiguous. Germline-derived CDR1 and CDR2 are LGHDT and YNNKEL (reference sequence). V was cut by 0 bases and J by 7 bases, with 12 bases left in between. The CDR3 is made up of 14 amino acids. DNA of the CDR3: TGTGCCAGCAGCCAAGATCCAGGCTATCGTGGCTACACCTTC. Translating it yields CASSQDPGYRGYTF.